This T cell receptor (beta chain) was identified during a study of shared clonotypes between healthy human individuals. Study-wide background: The plates for each donor numbered three CD4 naive, three CD4 memory, two CD8 naive and one CD8 memory.

Replicate PCRs run on sorted subsets employed roughly 180 ng DNA, 30,000 to 35,000 T cell genomes. Using immunoSEQ multiplex PCR, the repertoire was profiled, and TCRdb retains in-frame clones only, with some absent. There are about 1 million clones in the sample; around 74% occur only once, and 1.2% to 1.5% lies in the top ten. Points from the study as a whole: In having few donors, the study represented limited genetic and exposure-history diversity.

As regards this clone: Its antigen is not identified. In the same sample, other DNA sequences code for this CDR3.

Donors, without exception, were Caucasian adults residing in Nashville, Tennessee. With V trimmed by 4 bases and J by 8 bases, 5 bases remained unmatched. CDR1 SGHRS and CDR2 YFSETQ come from the germline V gene. The CDR3 is 13 residues long. The chain links TRBV5-1 to TRBJ1-2; TRBD1 aligns across 10 bases. This clonotype was sampled from a young man in good health. Sequencing was done on a sample of memory CD4+ T cells sorted from blood. Subset given: CD45RA-negative fraction. Here the CDR3 DNA reads TGCGCCAGCAGCCCGGACAGGGGGAAGGGCTACACCTTC. Translating it yields CASSPDRGKGYTF.